This T cell receptor (beta chain) was captured by sequencing in a study of early T cells in non-severe SARS-CoV-2 infection. Study background: The study sequenced bulk RNA from unsorted whole blood, with chains unpaired. Whole-study findings and limits: Anti-spike CD8 specificities were favored by VDJdb matching, whose results missed private and CD4 specificities.

This clonotype was seen only a few times. Antigen unknown. Individual cDNA molecules received unique molecular identifiers during library preparation. Each CDR3 protein is one row after TCRdb ran MiXCR on the 5' RACE reads. The sample has some 67,000 distinct CDR3 sequences, roughly an eighth seen once; the top ten hold roughly an eighth. The germline V and J ends were trimmed by 6 bases and 2 bases, with 10 bases remaining between them. Germline V gives CDR1 LNHDA, CDR2 SQIVND (reference sequence). The CDR3 contains 13 residues. This sequence joins TRBV19 and TRBJ1-2; possible D gene TRBD1, 6 bases. The sequenced material came from whole blood. The sequence was collected from an adult who was a healthcare worker with PCR-confirmed SARS-CoV-2 infection or an uninfected control (not recorded which). The CDR3 DNA reads as TGTGCCAGTAGATCCACAGGGAACTATGGCTACACCTTC. Translated: CASRSTGNYGYTF.